A single sample is the source of the 18 T cell receptor beta chains below, sequenced in a study of regulatory T cells in long-lasting Graves disease. Time point here: newly diagnosed GD, antithyroid drugs for less than 3 months. There was RNA extracted from PBMCs, and the TCR library was made from it. With iRepertoire HTBI primers and Arm-PCR of CDR3 regions, TCR beta libraries were built. A single record per CDR3 protein comes from TCRdb applying MiXCR to the multiplex PCR reads. The sample holds some 400,000 distinct CDR3 sequences, 14% to 15% seen once. The same data also went into a second study, on T cells in Graves' hyperthyroidism and ophthalmopathy.

The sequenced sample was peripheral blood mononuclear cells (PBMCs), obtained at new diagnosis, from a patient treated with antithyroid drugs. The receptors shown here come from a woman between 25 and 40 years old with Graves disease.

This clonotype showed up many times. The chain combines TRBV18 with TRBJ2-1; D is tentatively TRBD1 or TRBD2 (5 bases each). The CDR3 contains 16 residues. Trimming removed 0 bases at V and 3 bases at J, with 12 bases between. In germline, CDR1 is KGHSH, CDR2 LQKENI. This CDR3 is CASSPPGTGNYNEQFF. CDR3 DNA sequence: TGTGCCAGCTCACCACCGGGGACGGGGAACTACAATGAGCAGTTCTTC.

Many counts were recorded for this clonotype. This chain joins TRBV12-3 or TRBV12-4 and TRBJ1-1; D is unresolved. V gave up 8 bases and J gave up 1 base, with 14 bases separating them. The CDR3 is 14 residues long. The CDR3 DNA reads as TGTGCCAGCGTGGACTCCTTACAGAACACTGAAGCTTTCTTT. This gives the protein CASVDSLQNTEAFF.

This clonotype has only a few counts. V and J are TRBV11-3 and TRBJ2-7; D is perhaps TRBD1 (5 bases). The germline V gene has CDR1 SGHNT and CDR2 YENEEA. V dropped 4 bases and J dropped 6 bases, with 10 bases sitting between them. The CDR3 contains 12 residues. The CDR3 bases are TGTGCCAGCAGCTCCGACAGAACCGAGCAGTACTTC. It specifies CASSSDRTEQYF.

This clonotype has at least ten counts. This chain joins TRBV27 and TRBJ1-1; D perhaps matches TRBD1 (6 bases). Germline CDR1 and CDR2: MNHEY and SMNVEV (reference sequence). V was cut by 8 bases and J by 4 bases, with 14 bases left in between. The CDR3 has 13 amino acids. The CDR3 nucleotides read TGTGCCAGCCCACCTACAGGGACCACTGAAGCTTTCTTT. As protein: CASPPTGTTEAFF.

About this clonotype: Relative to the germline gene, one junction end is altered; a read error may explain this. V and J are TRBV25-1 and TRBJ2-3; 7 bases match TRBD1. TRBJ1-1 matches the DNA end more closely, so the J call is doubtful. This CDR3 is built from 11 residues. Germline-derived CDR1 and CDR2 are MGHDK and SYGVNS. The CDR3 loop is CVSSGGGEAFF. The CDR3 DNA follows: TGTGTCAGCAGTGGAGGGGGCGAAGCTTTCTTT.

At least ten counts were recorded for this clonotype. This rearrangement joins TRBV5-6 to TRBJ1-4; D perhaps matches TRBD1 (6 bases). Deletions cut 0 bases from V and 8 bases from J, with 11 bases between. This CDR3 is built from 14 residues. Germline CDR1 reads SGHDT; CDR2 reads YYEEEE. CDR3 in amino acids: CASSLEGQVEKLFF. The DNA of the CDR3 is TGTGCCAGCAGCTTGGAGGGACAAGTCGAAAAACTGTTTTTT.

The chain couples TRBV11-3 to TRBJ2-7, with TRBD2 identical over 10 bases. The CDR3 length is 14 residues. Per germline, CDR1 SGHNT and CDR2 YENEEA. Unmatched junction bases numbered 4, after V lost 7 bases and J lost 1 base. The DNA for the CDR3 is TGTGCCAGCAAGGAACTAGCGGGGTCCTACGAGCAGTACTTC. Its protein product is CASKELAGSYEQYF.

This clonotype was observed at least ten times. The rearrangement uses TRBV6-2 or TRBV6-3 and TRBJ2-1; no definite D call. The CDR3 spans 13 residues. V gave up 0 bases and J gave up 0 bases, with 0 bases separating them. In germline, CDR1 is MNHEY, CDR2 SVGEGT. The CDR3: CASSYSSYNEQFF. The CDR3 region has the DNA TGTGCCAGCAGTTACTCCTCCTACAATGAGCAGTTCTTC.

There are many counts of this clonotype. The germline gene is not matched at one end of the junction; a read error may be the cause. The chain links TRBV28 to TRBJ2-3; 7 bases are a match to TRBD2. The CDR3 runs to 12 residues. CDR1 is MDHEN and CDR2 is SYDVKM in the germline V gene. The CDR3 loop reads CTSGASTDTQYF. CDR3 bases: TGTACCAGCGGGGCCAGCACAGATACGCAGTATTTT.

This clonotype was recorded at least ten times. This chain connects TRBV12-3 or TRBV12-4 to TRBJ2-3; 9 nucleotides match TRBD1. V was pared by 6 bases and J by 9 bases, with 19 bases of the junction left unmatched. The CDR3 has 17 amino acids. CDR3 coding DNA: TGTGCCAGCAGGTCTACGTTCCGGGACAGGGAATTAATGACGCAGTATTTT. Translating it yields CASRSTFRDRELMTQYF.

The sample holds many counts of this clonotype. The chain joins TRBV29-1 to TRBJ2-3; D possibly corresponds to TRBD2 (6 bases). The CDR3 runs 15 residues. V lost 5 bases and J 5 bases, leaving 20 bases between the germline ends. Germline CDR1 and CDR2: SQVTM and ANQGSEA. CDR3 sequence (DNA): TGCAGCGTTCGGGGGTTCCCGGGAGTAGTAGATACGCAGTATTTT. Protein sequence: CSVRGFPGVVDTQYF.

There are many counts of this clonotype. The chain couples TRBV7-9 to TRBJ2-7, with 10 nucleotides matching TRBD1. With 4 bases clipped from V and 3 bases from J, the junction kept 6 bases outside the gene matches. The length of the CDR3 is 15 residues. CDR1 is SEHNR, CDR2 FQNEAQ, per germline (reference sequence). CDR3 DNA sequence: TGTGCCAGCAGCTGGGGACAGGGGCCCAGCTACGAGCAGTACTTC. Amino acid sequence: CASSWGQGPSYEQYF.

This chain joins TRBV29-1 and TRBJ2-2; 8 bases line up with TRBD2. The CDR3 is 13 amino acids. The junction had 1 base not matched to a gene; V was cut back by 1 base and J by 6 bases. Germline CDR1 reads SQVTM; CDR2 reads ANQGSEA. The CDR3 sequence is CSVEVGGAGELFF. CDR3 in DNA: TGCAGCGTTGAAGTCGGGGGGGCCGGGGAGCTGTTTTTT.

In its sample, this clonotype was seen many times. V usage is TRBV19 and J usage is TRBJ2-1; no reliable D call. The V end was cut by 3 bases, the J end by 7 bases, with 16 bases between. Looked up from germline, CDR1 is LNHDA and CDR2 is SQIVND (reference sequence). This CDR3 is built from 15 residues. The CDR3 nucleotides read TGTGCCAGTAGTATTTCTGGATTTTGGCCAAATGAGCAGTTCTTC. Translating gives CASSISGFWPNEQFF.

This clonotype has just a few counts. A much larger clonotype is one base distant, so this may be a read error. The chain recombines TRBV20-1 with TRBJ2-7, with D perhaps matching TRBD1 (5 bases). Trimming took off 1 base at V and 4 bases at J, with 23 bases between the two ends. CDR1 is DFQATT, CDR2 SNEGSKA, per germline (reference sequence). The CDR3 runs 17 residues. The CDR3 spells CSARGARAGHTSYEQYF. In nucleotides, the CDR3 is TGCAGTGCTAGAGGGGCCCGGGCAGGACACACCTCTTACGAGCAGTACTTC.

This clonotype was recorded at least ten times. The chain links TRBV6-5 to TRBJ2-5; TRBD2 might be the D (6 bases). The germline V gene has CDR1 MNHEY and CDR2 SVGAGI. V dropped 0 bases and J dropped 4 bases, with 9 bases sitting between them. The CDR3 is 14 amino acids. CDR3 in DNA: TGTGCCAGCAGTTACTCGGCTAGCGTAGAGACCCAGTACTTC. The encoded protein is CASSYSASVETQYF.

This clonotype appeared a few times. This chain links TRBV20-1 with TRBJ2-3, with TRBD2 matching 10 bases. With 6 bases clipped from V and 3 bases from J, the junction kept 15 bases outside the gene matches. The V gene's germline CDR1 is DFQATT and CDR2 SNEGSKA (reference sequence). The length of the CDR3 is 17 residues. In DNA form, the CDR3 reads TGCAGTGCCAGCAGCCCAACTAGCGGGACCGCAACAGATACGCAGTATTTT. This codes for CSASSPTSGTATDTQYF.

This clonotype was counted ten times or more. The CDR3 protein is CASLSPRGHNEQFF. The CDR3 region has the DNA TGTGCCAGTCTCAGTCCCAGGGGCCACAATGAGCAGTTCTTC. The chain combines TRBV11-2 with TRBJ2-1; a weak D match, TRBD1 (6 bases). The CDR3 consists of 14 residues. Germline V gene data show CDR1 as SGHAT and CDR2 as FQNNGV. Trimming cost V 9 bases and J 5 bases, with 17 bases left between them.